The 3 T cell receptor beta chains given below trace back to one sample, sequenced in a study of Tregs in tolerant kidney transplant recipients. Sequencing used immunoSEQ multiplex PCR; TCRdb keeps in-frame clones, though not all of them. The table records tens of thousands of clones, roughly 89% of them present only once. The material sequenced was CD4+ T cells from blood. The receptors stem from a human donor in good health.

V gene TRBV19 combines with J gene TRBJ2-1, with D maybe TRBD2 (6 bases). V was clipped by 3 bases and J by 5 bases, with 14 bases between them. Looked up from germline, CDR1 is LNHDA and CDR2 is SQIVND (reference sequence). The CDR3 is made up of 15 amino acids. The CDR3 sequence: CASSIPTSRDNEQFF. CDR3 sequence (DNA): TGTGCCAGTAGTATCCCCACTAGCAGAGACAATGAGCAGTTCTTC. Using reference TRBV19 and TRBJ2-1 for the parts outside the CDR3, the full variable domain is DGGITQSPKYLFRKEGQNVTLSCEQNLNHDAMYWYRQDPGQGLRLIYYSQIVNDFQKGDIAEGYSVSREKKESFPLTVTSAQKNPTAFYLCASSIPTSRDNEQFFGPGTRLTVL.

The chain employs TRBV29-1 and TRBJ2-1; the D is unclear. The CDR3 contains 12 residues. Germline V gene data show CDR1 as SQVTM and CDR2 as ANQGSEA. The chain's CDR3 is CISSSSQGGQFF. Written as DNA, the CDR3 is TGCATCAGCTCGAGCAGTCAAGGCGGGCAGTTCTTC.

This clone was counted a single time. This chain uses TRBV29-1 with TRBJ1-4, with 7 bases that match TRBD1. Germline CDR1 and CDR2: SQVTM and ANQGSEA. The CDR3 has 12 residues. V lost 8 bases, J lost 4 bases, and 4 bases stayed unmatched. This CDR3 reads CSIGQDNEKLFF. CDR3 DNA sequence: TGCAGCATAGGACAGGATAATGAAAAACTGTTTTTT.